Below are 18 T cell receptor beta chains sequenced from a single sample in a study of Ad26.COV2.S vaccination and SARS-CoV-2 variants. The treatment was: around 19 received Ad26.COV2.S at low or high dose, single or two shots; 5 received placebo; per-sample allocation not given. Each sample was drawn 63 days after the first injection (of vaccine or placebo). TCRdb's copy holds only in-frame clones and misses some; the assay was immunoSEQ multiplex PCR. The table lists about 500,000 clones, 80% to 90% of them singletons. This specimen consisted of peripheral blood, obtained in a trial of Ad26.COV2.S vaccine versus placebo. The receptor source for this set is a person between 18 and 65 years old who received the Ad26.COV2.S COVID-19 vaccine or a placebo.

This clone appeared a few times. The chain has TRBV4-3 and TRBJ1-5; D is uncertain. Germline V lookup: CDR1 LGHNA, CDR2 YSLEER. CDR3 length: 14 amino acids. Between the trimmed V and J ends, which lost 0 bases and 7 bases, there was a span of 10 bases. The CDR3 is CASSQESGRQPQHF. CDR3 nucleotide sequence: TGCGCCAGCAGCCAAGAATCAGGAAGGCAGCCCCAGCATTTT.

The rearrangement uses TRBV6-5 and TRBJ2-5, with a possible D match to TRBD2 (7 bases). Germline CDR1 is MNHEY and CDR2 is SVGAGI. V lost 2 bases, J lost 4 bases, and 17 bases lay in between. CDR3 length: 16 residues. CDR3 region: CASSYRGGATGETQYF. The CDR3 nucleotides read TGTGCCAGCAGTTACCGAGGGGGGGCGACAGGAGAGACCCAGTACTTC.

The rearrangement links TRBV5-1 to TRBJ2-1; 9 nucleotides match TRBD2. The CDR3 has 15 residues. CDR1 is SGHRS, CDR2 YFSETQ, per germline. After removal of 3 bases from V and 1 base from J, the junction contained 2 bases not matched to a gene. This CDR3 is CASSYLAGSYNEQFF. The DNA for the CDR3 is TGCGCCAGCAGCTACCTAGCGGGATCCTACAATGAGCAGTTCTTC.

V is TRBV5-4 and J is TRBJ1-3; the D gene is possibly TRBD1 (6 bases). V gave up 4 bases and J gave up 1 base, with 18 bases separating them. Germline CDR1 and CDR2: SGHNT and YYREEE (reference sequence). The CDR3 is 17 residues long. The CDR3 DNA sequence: TGTGCCAGCAGCCAGGACAGCTCGGGCCCTTCTGGAAACACCATATATTTT. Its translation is CASSQDSSGPSGNTIYF. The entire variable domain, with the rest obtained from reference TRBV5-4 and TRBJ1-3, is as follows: ETGVTQSPTHLIKTRGQQVTLRCSSQSGHNTVSWYQQALGQGPQFIFQYYREEENGRGNFPPRFSGLQFPNYSSELNVNALELDDSALYLCASSQDSSGPSGNTIYFGEGSWLTVV.

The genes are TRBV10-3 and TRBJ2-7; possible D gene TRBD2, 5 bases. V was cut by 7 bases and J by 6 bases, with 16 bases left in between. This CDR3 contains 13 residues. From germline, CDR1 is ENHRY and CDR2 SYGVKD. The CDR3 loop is CAITRAGGGEQYF. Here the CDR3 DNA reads TGTGCCATCACAAGGGCAGGAGGCGGCGAGCAGTACTTC.

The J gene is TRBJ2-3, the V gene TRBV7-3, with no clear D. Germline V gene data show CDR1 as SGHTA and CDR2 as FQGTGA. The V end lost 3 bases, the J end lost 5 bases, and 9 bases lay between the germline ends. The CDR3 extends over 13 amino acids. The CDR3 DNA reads TGTGCCAGCAGCTTCGCCGGGTTAGATACGCAGTATTTT. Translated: CASSFAGLDTQYF.

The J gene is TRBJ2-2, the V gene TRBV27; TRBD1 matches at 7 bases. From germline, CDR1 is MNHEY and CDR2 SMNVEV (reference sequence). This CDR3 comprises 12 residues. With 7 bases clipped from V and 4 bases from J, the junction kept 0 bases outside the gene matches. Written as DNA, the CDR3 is TGTGCCAGCAAGGGGGCCACCGGGGAGCTGTTTTTT. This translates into CASKGATGELFF.

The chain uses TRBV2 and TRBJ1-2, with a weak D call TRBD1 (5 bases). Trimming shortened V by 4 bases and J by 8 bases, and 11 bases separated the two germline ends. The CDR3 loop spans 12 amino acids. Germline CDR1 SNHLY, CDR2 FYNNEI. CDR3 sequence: CASSANRGGYTF. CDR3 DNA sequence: TGTGCCAGCAGTGCCAACCGGGGCGGCTACACCTTC.

CDR3 DNA sequence: TGTGCCAGCAGGACAGGGCCATATGGCTACACCTTC. Translated: CASRTGPYGYTF. V and J are TRBV28 and TRBJ1-2, with 7 positions matching TRBD1. V lost 6 bases, J lost 5 bases, and 3 bases stayed unmatched. The CDR3 totals 12 residues. The germline V gene has CDR1 MDHEN and CDR2 SYDVKM.

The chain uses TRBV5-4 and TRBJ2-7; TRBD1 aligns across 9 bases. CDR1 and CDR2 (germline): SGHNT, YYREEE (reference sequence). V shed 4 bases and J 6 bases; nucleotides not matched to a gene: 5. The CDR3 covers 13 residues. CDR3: CASSRWTGVEQYF. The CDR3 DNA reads TGTGCCAGCAGCCGATGGACAGGGGTCGAGCAGTACTTC.

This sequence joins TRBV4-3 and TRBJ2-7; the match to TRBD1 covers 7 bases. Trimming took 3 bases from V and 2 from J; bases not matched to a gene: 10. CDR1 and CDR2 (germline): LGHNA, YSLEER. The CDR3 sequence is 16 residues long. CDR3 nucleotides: TGCGCCAGCAGCCAGTCCGCAGGGGGAAGGGCCTACGAGCAGTACTTC. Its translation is CASSQSAGGRAYEQYF.

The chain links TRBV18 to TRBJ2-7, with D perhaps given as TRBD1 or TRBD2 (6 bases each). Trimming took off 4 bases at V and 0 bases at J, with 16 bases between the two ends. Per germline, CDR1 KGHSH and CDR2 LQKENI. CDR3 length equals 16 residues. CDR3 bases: TGTGCCAGCTCACGGGGGGAACAGGGCCCCTCCTACGAGCAGTACTTC. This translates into CASSRGEQGPSYEQYF.

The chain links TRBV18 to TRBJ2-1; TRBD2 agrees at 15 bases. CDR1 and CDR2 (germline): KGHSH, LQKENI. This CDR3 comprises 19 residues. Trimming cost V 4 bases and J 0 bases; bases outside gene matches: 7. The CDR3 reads CASSQLGLAGGSSYNEQFF. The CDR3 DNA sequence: TGTGCCAGCTCACAATTGGGACTAGCGGGGGGCAGCTCCTACAATGAGCAGTTCTTC.

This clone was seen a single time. As DNA, the CDR3 is TGTGCCAGCACTTCATTGGGTTCCTCCTACAATGAGCAGTTCTTC. This encodes CASTSLGSSYNEQFF. This rearrangement joins TRBV9 to TRBJ2-1; D is undetermined. Germline V gives CDR1 SGDLS, CDR2 YYNGEE. V gave up 6 bases and J gave up 0 bases, with 13 bases separating them. CDR3 length: 15 residues.

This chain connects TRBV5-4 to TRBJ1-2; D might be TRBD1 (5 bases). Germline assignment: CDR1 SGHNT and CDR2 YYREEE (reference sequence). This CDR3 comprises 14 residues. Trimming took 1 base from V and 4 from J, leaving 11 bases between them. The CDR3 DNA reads TGTGCCAGCAGCTTGTACGAGGGGTCCTATGGCTACACCTTC. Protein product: CASSLYEGSYGYTF.

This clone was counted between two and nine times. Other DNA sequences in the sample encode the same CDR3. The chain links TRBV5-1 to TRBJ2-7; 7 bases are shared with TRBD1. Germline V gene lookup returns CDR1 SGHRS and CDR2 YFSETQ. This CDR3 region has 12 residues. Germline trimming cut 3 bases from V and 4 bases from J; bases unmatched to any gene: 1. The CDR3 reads CASSSQGYEQYF. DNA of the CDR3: TGCGCCAGCAGCTCACAGGGGTACGAGCAGTACTTC. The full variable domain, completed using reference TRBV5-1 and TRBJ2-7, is KAGVTQTPRYLIKTRGQQVTLSCSPISGHRSVSWYQQTPGQGLQFLFEYFSETQRNKGNFPGRFSGRQFSNSRSEMNVSTLELGDSALYLCASSSQGYEQYFGPGTRLTVT.

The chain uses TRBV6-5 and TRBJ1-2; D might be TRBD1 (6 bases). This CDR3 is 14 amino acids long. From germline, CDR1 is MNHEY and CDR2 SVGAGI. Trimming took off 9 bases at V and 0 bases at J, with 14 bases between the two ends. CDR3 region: CASTGTRSNYGYTF. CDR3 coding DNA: TGTGCCAGTACCGGGACAAGATCTAACTATGGCTACACCTTC.

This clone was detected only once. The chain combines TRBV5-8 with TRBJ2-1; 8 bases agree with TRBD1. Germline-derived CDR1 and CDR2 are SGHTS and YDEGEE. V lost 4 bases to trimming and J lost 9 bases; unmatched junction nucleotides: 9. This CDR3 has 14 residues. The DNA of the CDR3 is TGTGCCAGCAGCAGGACCGGGACAGGCGGTGAGCAGTTCTTC. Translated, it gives CASSRTGTGGEQFF.